This TCR beta chain was profiled in a study of tumor-infiltrating lymphocytes in primary liver carcinoma (dated by TCRdb to 2017 to 2019). Notes on the research overall: Hepatocellular carcinoma (four) or combined HCC and intrahepatic cholangiocarcinoma (one) was present in the five patients, who were three men and two women aged 30 to 69 years. Tumors of the five patients were stage T1-T3 N0M0 with maximum diameters of roughly 4.2 to 10 cm. Each sample produced about 3.5 to 8 million productive TCRbeta reads, and read depth showed no significant difference between tissue types. TCRbeta repertoire sequencing, expression microarrays and whole-exome sequencing were combined in the study across five regions of each liver tumor, with adjacent normal tissue and blood also included. A total of roughly 35 specimens from 5 patients underwent TCRbeta repertoire sequencing, comprising some 25 tumor regions, 5 adjacent noncancerous liver tissues and 5 peripheral blood samples. Technical replicate repertoires showed high reproducibility, with mean shared-clone rates about 0.91 and correlation coefficients above 0.95.

The CDR3 starts with the cysteine, ends with the phenylalanine, and has 14 residues. The read is trimmed to its CDR3 DNA, 42 bases read in frame from base 1. Total RNA and DNA were co-extracted from about 20-30 mg of bulk tissue with the AllPrep DNA/RNA mini kit, without cell sorting. Five patients with histopathologically diagnosed primary liver carcinoma underwent surgical resection in China between November 2015 and early 2016. Chronic HBV infection was present in the patients, and the patients were treatment-naive at sampling. Each fresh piece of tumor and adjacent tissue was cut in two, with one half stored in RNAlater at -80 degrees C and the other half sent for histology. Details on this clonotype: There is no known antigen for this receptor. One junction end disagrees with the germline gene, perhaps due to a read error.

Results the study describes overall, beyond this receptor: Bulk unsorted samples precluded comparing CD4+ and CD8+ T cell repertoires. The study included only four to six patients, and the authors note findings should be validated in a larger study. The top 250 clones made up a significantly larger repertoire fraction in tumors than in blood (p = 0.039). Because only the TCR beta chain was sequenced and unpaired alpha chains were not captured, true repertoire diversity is likely underestimated. Consistent with antigen-driven expansion, pairs of tumor regions showed higher repertoire overlap (mean around 36%) than either tumor-adjacent pairs (around 17%) or tumor-blood pairs (approximately 15%).

Starting from about 500 ng total RNA, TCRbeta-specific cDNA was produced by reverse transcription with a constant-region primer and ProtoScript II reverse transcriptase. The TCRbeta libraries were prepared through three rounds of nested multiplex PCR following a slightly modified ARM-PCR procedure. Each of the first two PCR rounds ran for about 10 cycles and used multiplex TRBV1-TRBV30 forward primers together with a Cbeta reverse primer. Sample barcodes and Illumina adapters were added in a final 25-cycle PCR using Deep VentR polymerase. Before sequencing, amplicons of 200-500 bp were purified from gel using a QIAquick gel extraction kit. An Illumina HiSeq 2500 was used to sequence the TCRbeta amplicons with 250-bp paired-end reads. The published analysis was carried out like this. Trimmomatic v0.33 was used to quality-trim the reads, and FLASH v1.2.11 was used to merge paired reads so that full CDR3 sequences could be recovered. V, D and J germline segments were assigned to the rearranged TCRbeta sequences using MiGEC v1.2.1b. Clonotype statistics, along with Shannon-Wiener diversity indices, were calculated using VDJtools v1.0.0. To reduce sampling bias, subsequent analyses other than the diversity analysis used only the 250 most abundant clonotypes in each sample. TCRdb applied fastp at Q25 and MiXCR to the public reads, then kept only in-frame beta chains. Each entry merges the rows of one CDR3 protein and shows their most common DNA and genes. These V and J calls are TCRdb output, not the study's own analysis. Here the sample has around 35,000 distinct CDR3 sequences; more than 70% occur a single time. The ten largest account for 35% to 45% of the sample.

The specimen sequenced was tumor-adjacent normal liver tissue. The receptor was isolated from a man between 40 and 49 years old with primary liver carcinoma and hepatitis B virus infection. This chain is built from TRBV12-3 or TRBV12-4 and TRBJ2-5; the junction holds 7 bases that match TRBD1. The CDR3 sequence is CASAQGQSKGTQYF. The sequence in DNA is TGTGCCAGCGCTCAGGGACAGTCCAAAGGGACCCAATACTTC.